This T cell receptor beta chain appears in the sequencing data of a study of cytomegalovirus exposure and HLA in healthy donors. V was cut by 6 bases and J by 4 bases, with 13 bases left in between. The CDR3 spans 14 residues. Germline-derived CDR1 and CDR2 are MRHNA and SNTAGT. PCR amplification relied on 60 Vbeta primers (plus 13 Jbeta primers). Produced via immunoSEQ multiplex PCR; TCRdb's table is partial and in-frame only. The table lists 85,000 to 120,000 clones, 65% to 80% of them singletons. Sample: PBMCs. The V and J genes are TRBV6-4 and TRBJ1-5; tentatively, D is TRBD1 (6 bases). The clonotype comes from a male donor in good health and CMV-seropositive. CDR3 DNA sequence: TGTGCCAGCAGACAACAGGGATTAAATCAGCCCCAGCATTTT. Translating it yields CASRQQGLNQPQHF.